This T cell receptor beta chain was captured by sequencing in a study of beta chain features in type 1 diabetes. Study outcomes and limitations: Among all four CD4+ subsets, Type 1 diabetes patients had TCRB CDR3s that were moderately but significantly shorter. Highly expressing activated T cells could be over-counted with a cDNA template. More deletions and fewer insertions at VDJ junctions were found in patients with type 1 diabetes.

Heparinised blood was drawn once per donor, averaging roughly 120 mL. The germline V gene has CDR1 KGHSH and CDR2 LQKENI. The V and J ends lost 0 bases and 0 bases respectively, with 9 bases between them. The CDR3 consists of 16 residues. The sequenced template was cDNA made from the entire isolated RNA. Clones were sequenced by immunoSEQ multiplex PCR, and TCRdb holds only the in-frame ones, with some missing. The data hold some 350,000 clones, with 8.5% to 10% observed a single time. A note on this clone: Its target is unknown.

The sequencing input was central memory CD4+ T cells from blood. The receptor was derived from a man aged 25-45 years with type 1 diabetes. The V and J genes are TRBV18 and TRBJ1-3; no clear D gene. The CDR3 DNA reads as TGTGCCAGCTCACCACCGAACGGTTACTCTGGAAACACCATATATTTT. Amino acids: CASSPPNGYSGNTIYF.